These 20 T cell receptor beta chains originate from one sample sequenced in a study of blood T cell repertoires in COVID-19. Method: immunoSEQ multiplex PCR; TCRdb's copy keeps in-frame clones and lacks some. The sample gives tens of thousands of clones, 85% of which show up once; approximately 18% is in the top ten. The sample consisted of peripheral blood. Receptors were obtained from a woman aged 55-70 years with active COVID-19.

The DNA for the CDR3 is TGTGCCCTAAGCGGTCAAGAGACCCAGTACTTC. Amino acid sequence: CALSGQETQYF. V usage is TRBV30 and J usage is TRBJ2-5, with a tentative D call TRBD2 (5 bases). The CDR3 sequence is 11 residues long. Trimming stripped 8 bases from V and 2 bases from J, with 9 bases between. Germline values: CDR1 GTSNPN, CDR2 SVGIG (reference sequence).

This clone was observed a single time. The gene calls are TRBV28 and TRBJ2-3, with D possibly matching TRBD2 (5 bases). Trimming left V 2 bases short and J 0 bases short, with 6 bases between. The CDR3 is made up of 14 amino acids. CDR1 is MDHEN and CDR2 is SYDVKM in the germline V gene. This CDR3 is CASSLGLSTDTQYF. The CDR3, as DNA: TGTGCCAGCAGTTTAGGACTTAGCACAGATACGCAGTATTTT.

The CDR3, as DNA: TGTGCCAGCAGCCGGTCAACAGGATCTGTTTCACCCCTCCACTTT. As protein: CASSRSTGSVSPLHF. This chain connects TRBV28 to TRBJ1-6; TRBD1 is a possible D gene (5 bases). The V and J ends lost 6 bases and 9 bases respectively, with 18 bases between them. Germline V gives CDR1 MDHEN, CDR2 SYDVKM. This CDR3 region has 15 residues.

The rearrangement uses TRBV10-3 and TRBJ2-2; TRBD2 matches at 9 bases. V was pared by 3 bases and J by 7 bases, with 6 bases of the junction left unmatched. This CDR3 is 15 amino acids long. CDR1 is ENHRY and CDR2 is SYGVKD in the germline V gene. The CDR3 DNA follows: TGTGCCATCAGTGACCTAGCGGGGCTTAACGGGGAGCTGTTTTTT. Translation: CAISDLAGLNGELFF.

The genes are TRBV18 and TRBJ2-7; a weak D match, TRBD1 (5 bases). Trimming stripped 3 bases from V and 5 bases from J, with 20 bases between. This CDR3 spans 16 amino acids. Germline V gene data show CDR1 as KGHSH and CDR2 as LQKENI. The CDR3 DNA reads TGTGCCAGCTCACCTAGGGCTTTTGCCAGGGAACACGAGCAGTACTTC. This translates into CASSPRAFAREHEQYF.

The genes are TRBV30 and TRBJ2-7; 9 nucleotides align to TRBD2. This CDR3 comprises 16 residues. J lost 2 bases, V lost 0 bases, and 8 bases had no gene match. CDR1 and CDR2 (germline): GTSNPN, SVGIG (reference sequence). CDR3 bases: TGTGCCTGGAGTGTACGGCTAGCGGGGAGCCCCTACGAGCAGTACTTC. It specifies CAWSVRLAGSPYEQYF.

This clone was counted a few times. The rearrangement links TRBV4-1 to TRBJ2-1; TRBD2 matches 7 bases. Germline trimming cut 0 bases from V and 2 bases from J; bases unmatched to any gene: 4. Looked up from germline, CDR1 is MGHRA and CDR2 is YSYEKL. CDR3 length equals 16 residues. The CDR3 reads CASSQETGRPYNEQFF. The CDR3 nucleotides read TGCGCCAGCAGCCAAGAAACCGGGAGGCCCTACAATGAGCAGTTCTTC.

The rearrangement links TRBV12-3 or TRBV12-4 to TRBJ1-6; possibly TRBD1 for D (5 bases). The CDR3 totals 13 residues. V gave up 5 bases and J gave up 9 bases, with 11 bases separating them. CDR3 protein: CASSPDSFSPLHF. The DNA of the CDR3 is TGTGCCAGCAGTCCTGACAGTTTTTCACCCCTCCACTTT.

This clone came up once. The chain carries TRBV7-8 and TRBJ2-7; 9 bases agree with TRBD2. The V segment lost 8 bases and the J segment 4 bases; nucleotides outside the gene matches: 9. The CDR3 covers 14 residues. Germline V gene data show CDR1 as SGHVS and CDR2 as FQNEAQ. The CDR3 region is CASSSGGRGYEQYF. The CDR3 nucleotides are TGTGCCAGCTCTTCCGGCGGGAGGGGGTACGAGCAGTACTTC. Variable domain in full (rest from reference TRBV7-8 and TRBJ2-7): GAGVSQSPRYKVAKRGQDVALRCDPISGHVSLFWYQQALGQGPEFLTYFQNEAQLDKSGLPSDRFFAERPEGSVSTLKIQRTQQEDSAVYLCASSSGGRGYEQYFGPGTRLTVT.

The chain recombines TRBV5-4 with TRBJ2-6; D ambiguous. CDR1 and CDR2 (germline): SGHNT, YYREEE (reference sequence). The germline V and J ends were trimmed by 2 bases and 4 bases, with 4 bases remaining between them. The CDR3 length is 13 residues. In DNA, the CDR3 is TGTGCCAGCAGCTTTCAGGGGGCCAACGTCCTGACTTTC. This sequence encodes CASSFQGANVLTF.

The V gene is TRBV5-4, the J gene TRBJ2-5; possible D gene TRBD1, 5 bases. The V end was cut by 3 bases, the J end by 1 base, with 7 bases between. CDR3 length equals 13 residues. Germline loops: CDR1 SGHNT, CDR2 YYREEE (reference sequence). CDR3 DNA: TGTGCCAGCAGCTACAGGCTCCAAGAGACCCAGTACTTC. It is translated as CASSYRLQETQYF.

This clone was seen a handful of times. This chain links TRBV7-2 with TRBJ1-5, with a weak D call TRBD1 (6 bases). The ends were cut back, 4 bases at V and 7 bases at J, with 17 bases in the middle. CDR1 is SGHTA and CDR2 is FQGNSA in the germline V gene. The CDR3 consists of 15 residues. The CDR3 DNA is TGTGCCAGCAGCTCCCGGGGGGGGCCGGGGCAGCCCCAGCATTTT. It is translated as CASSSRGGPGQPQHF.

This chain links TRBV6-2 or TRBV6-3 with TRBJ2-2; D is possibly TRBD2 (5 bases). This CDR3 is 17 amino acids long. Germline CDR1 and CDR2: MNHEY and SVGEGT. Trimming stripped 2 bases from V and 6 bases from J, with 19 bases between. The CDR3 reads CASSYGRGDLTAGELFF. The CDR3 DNA is TGTGCCAGCAGTTACGGACGGGGAGACCTAACGGCCGGGGAGCTGTTTTTT.

The chain employs TRBV28 and TRBJ2-7; the match to TRBD2 covers 10 bases. Germline lookup yields CDR1 MDHEN and CDR2 SYDVKM. This CDR3 has 16 residues. J was trimmed by 9 bases and V by 4 bases; bases with no gene match: 15. CDR3 region: CASSSPESGGGRRQYF. CDR3 nucleotide sequence: TGTGCCAGCAGTTCCCCGGAAAGCGGGGGGGGGCGTCGGCAGTACTTC.

This chain uses TRBV2 with TRBJ2-1; TRBD2 matches at 10 bases. CDR3 length: 15 amino acids. The junction had 8 bases not matched to a gene; V was cut back by 5 bases and J by 7 bases. Per germline, CDR1 SNHLY and CDR2 FYNNEI. The CDR3 protein is CASSLSSGGINEQFF. The CDR3 DNA reads TGTGCCAGCAGTTTATCTAGCGGGGGTATAAATGAGCAGTTCTTC.

This chain connects TRBV5-1 to TRBJ2-7; possible D gene TRBD1, 6 bases. Germline assignment: CDR1 SGHRS and CDR2 YFSETQ. Trimming left V 0 bases short and J 1 base short, with 14 bases between. The CDR3 spans 16 residues. The chain's CDR3 is CASSLERTALSYEQYF. The CDR3 nucleotides read TGCGCCAGCAGCTTGGAAAGGACAGCTTTATCCTACGAGCAGTACTTC.

This chain uses TRBV6-2 or TRBV6-3 with TRBJ2-2; 11 nucleotides agree with TRBD2. Per germline, CDR1 MNHEY and CDR2 SVGEGT. J lost 4 bases, V lost 5 bases, and 6 bases had no gene match. The CDR3 extends over 16 amino acids. DNA of the CDR3: TGTGCCAGCAGTACCTGGACTAGCGGGTCCACCGGGGAGCTGTTTTTT. Residues: CASSTWTSGSTGELFF.

The rearrangement joins TRBV4-2 to TRBJ2-1; a weak D match, TRBD2 (7 bases). The CDR3 totals 15 residues. The V gene's germline CDR1 is LGHNA and CDR2 YNFKEQ. Trimming left V 4 bases short and J 6 bases short, with 16 bases between. The DNA of the CDR3 is TGTGCCAGCAGCCGAGGAGGGGGGGAGGGCAATGAGCAGTTCTTC. Translated: CASSRGGGEGNEQFF.

This clone was seen a few times. The chain has TRBV5-8 and TRBJ1-3; D gene uncertain. In germline, CDR1 is SGHTS, CDR2 YDEGEE. Trimming removed 0 bases at V and 4 bases at J, with 8 bases between. CDR3 length equals 14 residues. CDR3 in amino acids: CASSLGLVGNTIYF. In DNA form, the CDR3 reads TGTGCCAGCAGCTTGGGACTGGTGGGAAACACCATATATTTT.

This rearrangement joins TRBV7-9 to TRBJ2-7, with D perhaps TRBD1 (6 bases). Looked up from germline, CDR1 is SEHNR and CDR2 is FQNEAQ (reference sequence). Between the trimmed V and J ends, which lost 0 bases and 2 bases, there was a span of 8 bases. CDR3 length: 14 residues. Here the CDR3 reads CASSLAAGAYEQYF. The CDR3 DNA sequence: TGTGCCAGCAGCTTAGCGGCAGGGGCCTACGAGCAGTACTTC.